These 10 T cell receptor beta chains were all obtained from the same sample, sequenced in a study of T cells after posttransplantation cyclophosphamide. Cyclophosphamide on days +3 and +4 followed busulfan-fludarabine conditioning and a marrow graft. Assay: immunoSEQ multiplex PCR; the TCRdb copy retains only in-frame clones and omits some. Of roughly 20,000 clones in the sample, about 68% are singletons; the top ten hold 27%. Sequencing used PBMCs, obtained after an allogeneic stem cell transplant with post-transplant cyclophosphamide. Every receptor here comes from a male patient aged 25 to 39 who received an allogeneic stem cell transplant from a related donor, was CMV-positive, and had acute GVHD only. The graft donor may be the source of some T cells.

The CDR3 region is CASSYRQGDSPLHF. The CDR3 DNA reads as TGTGCCAGCAGTTACCGACAGGGGGATTCACCCCTCCACTTT. V and J are TRBV6-5 and TRBJ1-6; 9 bases fit TRBD1. Germline V lookup: CDR1 MNHEY, CDR2 SVGAGI. The CDR3 is 14 amino acids. J gave up 8 bases and V 2 bases, and 1 base lay outside the gene matches.

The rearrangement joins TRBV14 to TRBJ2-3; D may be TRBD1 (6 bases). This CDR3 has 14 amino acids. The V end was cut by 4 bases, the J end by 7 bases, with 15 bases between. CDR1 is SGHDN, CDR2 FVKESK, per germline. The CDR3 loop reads CASSLGHQANTQYF. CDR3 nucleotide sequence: TGTGCCAGCAGCCTGGGACACCAGGCAAATACGCAGTATTTT.

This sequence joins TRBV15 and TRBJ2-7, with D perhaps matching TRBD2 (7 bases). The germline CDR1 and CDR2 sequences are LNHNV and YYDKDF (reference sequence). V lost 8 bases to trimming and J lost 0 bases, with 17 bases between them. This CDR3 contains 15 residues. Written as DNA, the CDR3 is TGTGCCACCCCATCCCGGGGGGCGGTCTCCTACGAGCAGTACTTC. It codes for CATPSRGAVSYEQYF.

CDR3 nucleotides: TGTGCCAGCAGCCCCACGGGGGAACGGGGCTACACCTTC. This translates into CASSPTGERGYTF. V gene TRBV7-2 combines with J gene TRBJ1-2; D perhaps matches TRBD1 (5 bases). The CDR3 sequence is 13 residues long. Trimming left V 5 bases short and J 8 bases short, with 15 bases between. Per germline, CDR1 SGHTA and CDR2 FQGNSA.

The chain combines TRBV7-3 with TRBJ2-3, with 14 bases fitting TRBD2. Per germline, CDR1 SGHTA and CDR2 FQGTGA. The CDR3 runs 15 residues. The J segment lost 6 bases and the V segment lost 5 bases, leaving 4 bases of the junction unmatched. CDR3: CASSRGTSGGDTQYF. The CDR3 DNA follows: TGTGCCAGCAGCCGGGGGACTAGCGGGGGTGATACGCAGTATTTT.

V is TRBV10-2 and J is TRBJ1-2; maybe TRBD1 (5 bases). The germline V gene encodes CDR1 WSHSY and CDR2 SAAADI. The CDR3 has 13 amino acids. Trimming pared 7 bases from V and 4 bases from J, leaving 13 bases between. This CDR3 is CASMGPGLYGYTF. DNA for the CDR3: TGCGCCAGCATGGGGCCAGGGCTCTATGGCTACACCTTC.

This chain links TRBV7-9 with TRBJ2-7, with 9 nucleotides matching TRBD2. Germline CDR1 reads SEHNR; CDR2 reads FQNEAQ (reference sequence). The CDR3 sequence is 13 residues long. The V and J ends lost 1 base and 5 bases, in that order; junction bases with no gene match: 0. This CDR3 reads CASSLGGGDEQYF. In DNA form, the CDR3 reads TGTGCCAGCAGCTTAGGCGGGGGGGACGAGCAGTACTTC. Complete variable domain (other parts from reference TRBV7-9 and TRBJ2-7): DTGVSQNPRHKITKRGQNVTFRCDPISEHNRLYWYRQTLGQGPEFLTYFQNEAQLEKSRLLSDRFSAERPKGSFSTLEIQRTEQGDSAMYLCASSLGGGDEQYFGPGTRLTVT.

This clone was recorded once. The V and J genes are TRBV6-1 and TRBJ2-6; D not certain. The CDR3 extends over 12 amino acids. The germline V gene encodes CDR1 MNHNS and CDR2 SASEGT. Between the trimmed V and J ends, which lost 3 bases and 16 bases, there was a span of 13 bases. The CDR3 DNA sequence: TGTGCCAGCAGTGAGCCGAACAGCCCGCTGACTTTC. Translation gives CASSEPNSPLTF.

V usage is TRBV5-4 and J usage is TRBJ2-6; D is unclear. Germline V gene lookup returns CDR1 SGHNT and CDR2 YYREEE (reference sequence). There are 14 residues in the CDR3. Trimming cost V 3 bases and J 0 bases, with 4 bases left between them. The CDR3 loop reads CASSSGSGANVLTF. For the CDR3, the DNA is TGTGCCAGCAGCTCGGGCTCTGGGGCCAACGTCCTGACTTTC.

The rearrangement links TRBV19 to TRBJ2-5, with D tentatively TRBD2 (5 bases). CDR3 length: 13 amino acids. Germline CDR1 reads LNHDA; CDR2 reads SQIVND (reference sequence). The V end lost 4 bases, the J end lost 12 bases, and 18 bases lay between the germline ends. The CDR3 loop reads CASSNQVGAEKYF. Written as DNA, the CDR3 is TGTGCCAGTAGTAACCAGGTCGGAGCGGAAAAGTACTTC.